These 21 T cell receptor beta chains were all obtained from the same sample, sequenced in a study of T cells after posttransplantation cyclophosphamide. Busulfan-fludarabine conditioning, marrow transplant, and cyclophosphamide on days +3 and +4 were administered. Libraries were prepared by immunoSEQ multiplex PCR; TCRdb keeps only in-frame clonotypes and omits some of them. There are some 11,000 clones in the sample, none observed a single time. Sequenced here: PBMCs, sampled after allogeneic stem cell transplant with posttransplant cyclophosphamide. The receptors stem from a female patient between 40 and 50 years old who received an allogeneic stem cell transplant from a related donor, was CMV-positive, and had no GVHD. Some T cells may be the graft donor's.

The chain couples TRBV6-5 to TRBJ2-7; D is uncertain. Looked up from germline, CDR1 is MNHEY and CDR2 is SVGAGI. V was pared by 6 bases and J by 0 bases, with 9 bases between. This CDR3 spans 13 amino acids. CDR3 nucleotides: TGTGCCAGCAGGTCAGCGAGCTCCTACGAGCAGTACTTC. Its protein product is CASRSASSYEQYF.

Judged by abundance, this clone is medium-sized (0.01 to 0.1%). As DNA, the CDR3 is TGTGCCAGTAGGGGTTGGGCAAACACCATATATTTT. Its translation: CASRGWANTIYF. The chain couples TRBV19 to TRBJ1-3; D call uncertain. Trimming pared 6 bases from V and 6 bases from J, leaving 9 bases between. Germline loops: CDR1 LNHDA, CDR2 SQIVND (reference sequence). The CDR3 is made up of 12 amino acids. Based on the CDR3 plus reference TRBV19 and TRBJ1-3, the full variable domain is DGGITQSPKYLFRKEGQNVTLSCEQNLNHDAMYWYRQDPGQGLRLIYYSQIVNDFQKGDIAEGYSVSREKKESFPLTVTSAQKNPTAFYLCASRGWANTIYFGEGSWLTVV.

This clone was detected many times. The V and J genes are TRBV29-1 and TRBJ1-5; possible D gene TRBD1, 6 bases. The V end was cut by 6 bases, the J end by 4 bases, with 13 bases between. The germline gives CDR1 SQVTM, CDR2 ANQGSEA. The CDR3 runs 13 residues. CDR3 coding DNA: TGCAGCGTGGCTGGGACAACGAATCAGCCCCAGCATTTT. Translated, it gives CSVAGTTNQPQHF.

This clone was seen many times. The V call is TRBV6-6, the J call TRBJ1-6; no firm D call. The CDR3 spans 13 residues. Deletions cut 2 bases from V and 7 bases from J, with 6 bases between. Germline lookup yields CDR1 MNHNY and CDR2 SVGAGI (reference sequence). In DNA, the CDR3 is TGTGCCAGCAGTTACGGCCTCAATTCACCCCTCCACTTT. Protein product: CASSYGLNSPLHF.

In this sample, this clone turned up many times. This chain links TRBV28 with TRBJ1-5, with D maybe TRBD1 (5 bases). CDR3 size: 14 residues. Trimming shortened V by 2 bases and J by 3 bases, and 8 bases separated the two germline ends. Germline V gene sequence: CDR1 MDHEN, CDR2 SYDVKM. CDR3 amino acids: CASSLTQDNQPQHF. The CDR3 coding sequence is TGTGCCAGCAGTTTAACACAGGACAATCAGCCCCAGCATTTT.

This clone was counted at least ten times. The chain couples TRBV6-5 to TRBJ2-7, with a weak D call TRBD2 (5 bases). CDR1 and CDR2 (germline): MNHEY, SVGAGI. This CDR3 comprises 14 residues. V lost 3 bases, J lost 0 bases, and 9 bases lay in between. The CDR3 sequence: CASSYGLSSYEQYF. The DNA of the CDR3 is TGTGCCAGCAGTTATGGACTTAGCTCCTACGAGCAGTACTTC.

This clone was seen many times. The V gene is TRBV19, the J gene TRBJ2-1, with a tentative D call TRBD1 (6 bases). Germline V CDR1 and CDR2: LNHDA, SQIVND (reference sequence). This CDR3 is 14 amino acids long. Trimming removed 3 bases from V and 6 bases from J, with 12 bases in between. As DNA, the CDR3 is TGTGCCAGTAGTATCAACAGGGTTGGCAATGAGCAGTTCTTC. It specifies CASSINRVGNEQFF.

At least ten counts were recorded for this clone. J is TRBJ2-3 and V is TRBV5-8, with D hard to call. Germline-derived CDR1 and CDR2 are SGHTS and YDEGEE. With 0 bases removed from V and 2 bases from J, the gap between germline ends came to 10 bases. The CDR3 runs 15 residues. CDR3 coding DNA: TGTGCCAGCAGCTTGGGCGGTAGAGACACAGATACGCAGTATTTT. This translates into CASSLGGRDTDTQYF.

This clone was seen repeatedly, ten times or more. The V gene is TRBV6-4, the J gene TRBJ1-5; D uncertain. Trimming cost V 4 bases and J 2 bases, with 12 bases left between them. Germline V gene sequence: CDR1 MRHNA, CDR2 SNTAGT. The CDR3 is made up of 15 amino acids. CDR3 region: CASSASGWGNQPQHF. DNA of the CDR3: TGTGCCAGCAGTGCTTCAGGATGGGGCAATCAGCCCCAGCATTTT.

This clone occurred many times. The J gene is TRBJ2-7, the V gene TRBV5-1; D is uncertain. The CDR3 runs to 14 residues. V dropped 2 bases and J dropped 9 bases, with 18 bases sitting between them. The germline V gene encodes CDR1 SGHRS and CDR2 YFSETQ. The CDR3 DNA reads as TGCGCCAGCAGCTTCCAACAGCCTCTGCAAGGGCAGTACTTC. Translated, it gives CASSFQQPLQGQYF.

This clone was counted many times. The CDR3: CASSAGGENEQFF. In DNA form, the CDR3 reads TGTGCCAGCAGCGCAGGGGGCGAAAATGAGCAGTTCTTC. The chain employs TRBV7-3 and TRBJ2-1; 8 bases are a match to TRBD1. This CDR3 comprises 13 residues. Trimming cost V 5 bases and J 7 bases; bases outside gene matches: 4. Germline V lookup: CDR1 SGHTA, CDR2 FQGTGA.

This clone was counted at least ten times. This chain joins TRBV5-1 and TRBJ2-1; TRBD1 might be the D (6 bases). The ends were cut back, 4 bases at V and 4 bases at J, with 12 bases in the middle. The germline V gene encodes CDR1 SGHRS and CDR2 YFSETQ. The CDR3 consists of 14 residues. CDR3 in DNA: TGCGCCAGCAGCAATAGGACAGTTTACAATGAGCAGTTCTTC. It codes for CASSNRTVYNEQFF.

This clone showed up many times. The genes are TRBV9 and TRBJ2-5; TRBD2 aligns across 10 bases. Germline V gives CDR1 SGDLS, CDR2 YYNGEE. The CDR3 is 16 amino acids. V shed 4 bases, J shed 5 bases, and the junction held 11 bases outside the gene matches. DNA of the CDR3: TGTGCCAGCAGCCGTACTAGCGGGGCCCCGAGGGAGACCCAGTACTTC. This gives the protein CASSRTSGAPRETQYF.

This clone was seen many times. This chain uses TRBV5-8 with TRBJ1-5; TRBD1 matches at 7 bases. Germline V CDR1 and CDR2: SGHTS, YDEGEE. After removal of 4 bases from V and 0 bases from J, the junction contained 10 bases not matched to a gene. CDR3 size: 17 residues. The CDR3 bases are TGTGCCAGCAGCACGGGACAGCCCATTTATAGCAATCAGCCCCAGCATTTT. This translates into CASSTGQPIYSNQPQHF.

This clone has at least ten counts. This chain joins TRBV7-8 and TRBJ2-7; 10 positions agree with TRBD2. The V gene end was trimmed by 3 bases and the J gene end by 7 bases; junction bases not matched to a gene: 12. The CDR3 covers 16 residues. Germline V lookup: CDR1 SGHVS, CDR2 FQNEAQ. The CDR3 DNA is TGTGCCAGCAGCTTCGAGAGCGGGAGGGCCTTGGGAGAGCAGTACTTC. Its protein product is CASSFESGRALGEQYF.

This clone was seen many times. The chain couples TRBV7-9 to TRBJ2-5; 8 nucleotides agree with TRBD2. J was trimmed by 5 bases and V by 8 bases; bases with no gene match: 13. CDR1 SEHNR and CDR2 FQNEAQ come from the germline V gene (reference sequence). This CDR3 comprises 15 residues. In DNA, the CDR3 is TGTGCCAGCTTGTGGGCGGGAGGACATACGGAGACCCAGTACTTC. Translating it yields CASLWAGGHTETQYF.

This clone was found many times. The rearrangement joins TRBV6-6 to TRBJ1-6, with D uncertain. CDR1 is MNHNY, CDR2 SVGAGI, per germline (reference sequence). This CDR3 has 11 residues. V was pared by 11 bases and J by 9 bases, with 11 bases between. DNA of the CDR3: TGTGCCGCGGGGTCGGGTTCACCCCTCCACTTT. Amino acid sequence: CAAGSGSPLHF.

This clone was observed a handful of times. V and J are TRBV20-1 and TRBJ2-5; TRBD2 matches at 7 bases. V shed 3 bases, J shed 7 bases, and the junction held 2 bases outside the gene matches. Looked up from germline, CDR1 is DFQATT and CDR2 is SNEGSKA (reference sequence). This CDR3 spans 11 amino acids. The DNA of the CDR3 is TGCAGTGCTAGTGGGGGGGGGACCCAGTACTTC. It translates to CSASGGGTQYF.

This clone was detected many times. As DNA, the CDR3 is TGTGCCAGCAGCTCCCCTAGCGTGGAGACCCAGTACTTC. Protein sequence: CASSSPSVETQYF. The rearrangement joins TRBV7-9 to TRBJ2-5; tentative D call: TRBD2 (6 bases). Trimming stripped 4 bases from V and 5 bases from J, with 11 bases between. The CDR3 runs 13 residues. The V gene's germline CDR1 is SEHNR and CDR2 FQNEAQ (reference sequence). Full variable domain (outside the CDR3, taken from reference TRBV7-9 and TRBJ2-5): DTGVSQNPRHKITKRGQNVTFRCDPISEHNRLYWYRQTLGQGPEFLTYFQNEAQLEKSRLLSDRFSAERPKGSFSTLEIQRTEQGDSAMYLCASSSPSVETQYFGPGTRLLVL.

This clone was found many times. The chain employs TRBV9 and TRBJ2-1; the match to TRBD2 covers 8 bases. CDR1 and CDR2 from the germline V gene are SGDLS and YYNGEE. This CDR3 is built from 15 residues. J lost 3 bases, V lost 3 bases, and 5 bases had no gene match. The CDR3 coding sequence is TGTGCCAGCAGCGGAGCGGGAGTAAGCTACAATGAGCAGTTCTTC. This encodes CASSGAGVSYNEQFF.

This clone was detected many times. The rearrangement links TRBV28 to TRBJ2-6; a possible D gene is TRBD1 (6 bases). This CDR3 is built from 15 residues. Germline CDR1 is MDHEN and CDR2 is SYDVKM. The V and J ends lost 3 bases and 4 bases respectively, with 10 bases between them. CDR3 sequence reads: CASSFRGLGANVLTF. CDR3 sequence (DNA): TGTGCCAGCAGTTTCAGGGGTTTGGGGGCCAACGTCCTGACTTTC.